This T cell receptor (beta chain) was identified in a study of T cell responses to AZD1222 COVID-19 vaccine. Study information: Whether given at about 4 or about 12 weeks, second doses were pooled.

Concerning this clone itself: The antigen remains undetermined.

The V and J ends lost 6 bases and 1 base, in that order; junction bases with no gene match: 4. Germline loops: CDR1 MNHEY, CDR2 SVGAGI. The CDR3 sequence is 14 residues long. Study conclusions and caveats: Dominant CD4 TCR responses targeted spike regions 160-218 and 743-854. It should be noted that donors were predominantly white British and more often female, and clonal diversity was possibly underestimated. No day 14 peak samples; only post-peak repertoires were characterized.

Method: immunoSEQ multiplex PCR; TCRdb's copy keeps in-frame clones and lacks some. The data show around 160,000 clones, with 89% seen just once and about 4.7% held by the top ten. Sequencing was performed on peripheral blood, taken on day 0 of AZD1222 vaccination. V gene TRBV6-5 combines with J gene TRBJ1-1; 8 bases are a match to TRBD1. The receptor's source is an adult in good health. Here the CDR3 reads CASRSGTGNTEAFF. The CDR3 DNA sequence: TGTGCCAGCAGATCCGGGACAGGGAACACTGAAGCTTTCTTT.